A selection of T cell receptor beta chains follows, all from one sample in a study of T cell repertoires in cytomegalovirus infection. From the reads, TCRdb called clonotypes with MiXCR, one entry per CDR3 protein. The table shows around 900,000 distinct CDR3 sequences, with roughly 30% occurring only once. These receptors lack a known antigen. Sequenced material: cultured CD8+ T cells from PBMCs, taken from culture after CMV antigen stimulation. The receptors shown here come from a human donor in good health (CMV status not recorded). Some clones in this sample may be carry-over from other donors' samples. Both conserved end residues are trimmed from each CDR3. D genes are given only for firm matches.

ASSLTGKELF | TRBV5-8 | - | TRBJ1-4
ASSPGASGEVNEQF | TRBV18 | TRBD2 | TRBJ2-1
SAPGQREQY | TRBV20-1 | TRBD1 | TRBJ2-7
ASSLSRGTISYEQY | TRBV27 | - | TRBJ2-7
ASSPGAGGETQY | TRBV12-3/TRBV12-4 | TRBD2 | TRBJ2-5
ASSLLGGSGYT | TRBV27 | - | TRBJ1-2
ASSLLRWDTQY | TRBV12-3/TRBV12-4 | - | TRBJ2-3
ASSLPAPGELF | TRBV12-3/TRBV12-4 | - | TRBJ2-2
ASSDRVSSNTDTQY | TRBV6-2/TRBV6-3 | - | TRBJ2-3
ASSPAGTGGQETQY | TRBV18 | TRBD1 | TRBJ2-5
ASSPGLGVDTQY | TRBV6-1 | TRBD2 | TRBJ2-3
ATSAPGTGTLNEQF | TRBV24-1 | TRBD1 | TRBJ2-1
ASSGLTSLDTQY | TRBV7-2 | - | TRBJ2-3
VSSSGLALRAYEQY | TRBV19 | TRBD2 | TRBJ2-7
SCGKNIQY | TRBV11-1 | - | TRBJ2-4
ASSLKGVQNTGELF | TRBV7-3 | - | TRBJ2-2